Following are 25 T cell receptor beta chains from one sample sequenced in a study of blood T cell repertoires in COVID-19 (TCRdb year 2020). The protocol used for the library was the immunoSEQ multiplex PCR assay. TCRdb's version of the immuneACCESS table is confined to in-frame rearrangements and falls short of the full clone set. An unresolved V gene accounts for under half of the shortfall where checked; the remainder is of unknown origin. This sample is represented by some 280,000 clones; around 86% of them were singletons. Of the sample, 3% is held by the ten largest clones. Sequencing input: peripheral blood. Receptors were obtained from a woman aged 30 to 39 with active or convalescent COVID-19.

This clone was seen a handful of times. This sequence joins TRBV2 and TRBJ2-5; no clear D gene. With 4 bases removed from V and 1 base from J, the gap between germline ends came to 7 bases. The V gene's germline CDR1 is SNHLY and CDR2 FYNNEI. The CDR3 runs to 13 residues. For the CDR3, the DNA is TGTGCCAGCAGTGCCCTAGGCCAAGAGACCCAGTACTTC. The encoded protein is CASSALGQETQYF.

The table lists this clone with a few counts. The V gene is TRBV2, the J gene TRBJ2-1, with D perhaps TRBD2 (6 bases). Germline values: CDR1 SNHLY, CDR2 FYNNEI. V was shortened by 8 bases and J by 3 bases, with 8 bases between the two germline ends. This CDR3 is 12 amino acids long. CDR3 DNA sequence: TGTGCCAGCGGACTATTCTACAATGAGCAGTTCTTC. Protein: CASGLFYNEQFF.

This rearrangement joins TRBV5-6 to TRBJ1-2, with D unresolved. The CDR3 sequence is 13 residues long. Trimming pared 4 bases from V and 1 base from J, leaving 8 bases between. Per germline, CDR1 SGHDT and CDR2 YYEEEE. CDR3 loop: CASSPPYNYGYTF. CDR3 DNA: TGTGCCAGCAGCCCCCCTTATAACTATGGCTACACCTTC.

This chain joins TRBV24-1 and TRBJ1-1; D uncertain. Trimming stripped 6 bases from V and 0 bases from J, with 7 bases between. The germline V gene encodes CDR1 KGHDR and CDR2 SFDVKD. There are 13 residues in the CDR3. CDR3 in amino acids: CATSPGLNTEAFF. DNA for the CDR3: TGTGCCACCAGTCCAGGCTTGAACACTGAAGCTTTCTTT.

In regard to this clone: The identical CDR3 is also encoded by other nucleotide sequences in the sample. This sequence joins TRBV28 and TRBJ1-5; maybe TRBD1 (6 bases). The V gene lost 8 bases and the J gene lost 2 bases, with 7 bases spanning the gap. This CDR3 region has 12 residues. Germline V gene lookup returns CDR1 MDHEN and CDR2 SYDVKM. Written as DNA, the CDR3 is TGTGCCAGCCGGACAGGCAATCAGCCCCAGCATTTT. It codes for CASRTGNQPQHF.

V is TRBV12-3 or TRBV12-4 and J is TRBJ2-4, with D perhaps matching TRBD2 (5 bases). The CDR3 covers 12 residues. The ends were cut back, 0 bases at V and 10 bases at J, with 7 bases in the middle. CDR3 nucleotide sequence: TGTGCCAGCAGTTTAGCCGGGAATATTCAGTACTTC. Protein: CASSLAGNIQYF.

This sequence joins TRBV3-1 (or the pseudogene TRBV3-2) and TRBJ1-2; 9 bases are shared with TRBD1. CDR1 is LGHDT, CDR2 YNNKEL, per germline (reference sequence). The CDR3 length is 18 residues. Trimming at V came to 4 bases and at J to 4 bases, leaving 16 bases not matched to a gene. The DNA of the CDR3 is TGTGCCAGCAGCCTCTTCCAAGGGACAGGGAGATACTTCTATGGCTACACCTTC. It yields the protein CASSLFQGTGRYFYGYTF.

The rearrangement joins TRBV19 to TRBJ2-2; D is undetermined. Looked up from germline, CDR1 is LNHDA and CDR2 is SQIVND (reference sequence). The CDR3 is 17 residues long. With 4 bases removed from V and 0 bases from J, the gap between germline ends came to 15 bases. In nucleotides, the CDR3 is TGTGCCAGTAGTAGGGCCCCGAGAAGCCCGAACACCGGGGAGCTGTTTTTT. Translating it yields CASSRAPRSPNTGELFF.

The V call is TRBV19, the J call TRBJ2-1; 8 nucleotides agree with TRBD1. The V and J ends lost 4 bases and 6 bases, in that order; junction bases with no gene match: 14. The length of the CDR3 is 17 residues. The V gene's germline CDR1 is LNHDA and CDR2 SQIVND (reference sequence). CDR3 residues: CASSTGQGPARSNEQFF. The CDR3 nucleotides read TGTGCCAGTAGTACCGGACAGGGCCCGGCCCGGTCCAATGAGCAGTTCTTC.

The chain joins TRBV18 to TRBJ1-1; D gene uncertain. CDR1 is KGHSH and CDR2 is LQKENI in the germline V gene. V was trimmed by 2 bases and J by 3 bases, leaving 10 bases between them. This CDR3 is built from 14 residues. The DNA of the CDR3 is TGTGCCAGCTCACCAACGGGAGGGCACACTGAAGCTTTCTTT. This gives the protein CASSPTGGHTEAFF.

The CDR3 coding sequence is TGTGCCAGCAGTCCCGGGACTTATGGCTACACCTTC. This sequence encodes CASSPGTYGYTF. V and J are TRBV28 and TRBJ1-2, with D tentatively TRBD1 (5 bases). Deletions cut 5 bases from V and 5 bases from J, with 9 bases between. Looked up from germline, CDR1 is MDHEN and CDR2 is SYDVKM. The CDR3 is made up of 12 amino acids.

The genes are TRBV4-3 and TRBJ1-1; 9 bases align to TRBD1. Germline CDR1 and CDR2: LGHNA and YSLEER. V lost 4 bases, J lost 4 bases, and 4 bases stayed unmatched. This CDR3 spans 14 amino acids. CDR3 residues: CASSPGTGFTEAFF. The CDR3 DNA reads TGCGCCAGCAGCCCCGGGACAGGGTTCACTGAAGCTTTCTTT.

The rearrangement joins TRBV15 to TRBJ1-6; D remains ambiguous. V was pared by 0 bases and J by 9 bases, with 15 bases between. Germline V gives CDR1 LNHNV, CDR2 YYDKDF (reference sequence). The CDR3 has 16 residues. This CDR3 reads CATSRDPNSGGSPLHF. In DNA, the CDR3 is TGTGCCACCAGCAGAGATCCAAACTCTGGAGGTTCACCCCTCCACTTT.

This clone was counted only a few times. V usage is TRBV7-2 and J usage is TRBJ2-5; TRBD2 is a possible D gene (5 bases). The CDR3 runs 15 residues. CDR1 SGHTA and CDR2 FQGNSA come from the germline V gene. V dropped 1 base and J dropped 4 bases, with 13 bases sitting between them. The chain's CDR3 is CASSLGGSEGETQYF. The CDR3 DNA reads TGTGCCAGCAGCTTAGGTGGCTCTGAGGGAGAGACCCAGTACTTC.

The V gene is TRBV7-2, the J gene TRBJ2-3; D might be TRBD1 (6 bases). V lost 3 bases, J lost 1 base, and 11 bases lay in between. CDR3 size: 15 residues. Germline-derived CDR1 and CDR2 are SGHTA and FQGNSA. CDR3: CASSFTGFGTDTQYF. DNA of the CDR3: TGTGCCAGCAGCTTTACAGGGTTTGGCACAGATACGCAGTATTTT.

The J gene is TRBJ1-5, the V gene TRBV2; 9 bases map to TRBD1. The CDR3 covers 13 residues. The junction had 4 bases not matched to a gene; V was cut back by 7 bases and J by 6 bases. Germline V gene sequence: CDR1 SNHLY, CDR2 FYNNEI. The CDR3 sequence is CASTWTGVQPQHF. DNA for the CDR3: TGTGCCAGCACCTGGACAGGGGTTCAGCCCCAGCATTTT.

The V call is TRBV6-1, the J call TRBJ2-5; 9 bases line up with TRBD2. V trimming: 1 base; J trimming: 3 bases; junction bases outside the gene matches: 6. Germline lookup yields CDR1 MNHNS and CDR2 SASEGT. CDR3 length: 16 amino acids. CDR3 nucleotide sequence: TGTGCCAGCAGTGAAGTTGATAGCGGGGGTAAAGAGACCCAGTACTTC. Its translation is CASSEVDSGGKETQYF.

This clone was recorded only once. The chain couples TRBV5-1 to TRBJ2-3, with D possibly TRBD1 on 5 matching bases. From germline, CDR1 is SGHRS and CDR2 YFSETQ. Trimming took 4 bases from V and 8 from J, leaving 17 bases between them. The CDR3 runs 14 residues. CDR3 region: CASSLLDKQGTQYF. The CDR3 nucleotides read TGCGCCAGCAGCCTACTGGACAAGCAGGGTACGCAGTATTTT.

The V and J genes are TRBV28 and TRBJ2-7, with D hard to call. The germline CDR1 and CDR2 sequences are MDHEN and SYDVKM. The V end was cut by 3 bases, the J end by 2 bases, with 8 bases between. This CDR3 is built from 13 residues. The CDR3 DNA sequence: TGTGCCAGCAGTTTTACGAGAACCTACGAGCAGTACTTC. Residues: CASSFTRTYEQYF. The entire variable domain, with the rest obtained from reference TRBV28 and TRBJ2-7, is as follows: DVKVTQSSRYLVKRTGEKVFLECVQDMDHENMFWYRQDPGLGLRLIYFSYDVKMKEKGDIPEGYSVSREKKERFSLILESASTNQTSMYLCASSFTRTYEQYFGPGTRLTVT.

The count of this clone is one. V usage is TRBV28 and J usage is TRBJ2-7; possible D gene TRBD2, 7 bases. The germline CDR1 and CDR2 sequences are MDHEN and SYDVKM. Trimming took off 8 bases at V and 7 bases at J, with 24 bases between the two ends. This CDR3 contains 15 residues. CDR3 nucleotides: TGTGCCAGCTACTCCCGGGGGGCCCGCCTTCGGGAGCAGTACTTC. Residues: CASYSRGARLREQYF.

This chain links TRBV27 with TRBJ2-5; 14 bases align to TRBD2. The CDR3 is made up of 19 amino acids. V lost 6 bases and J lost 4; bases outside the gene matches: 16. The V gene's germline CDR1 is MNHEY and CDR2 SMNVEV (reference sequence). The CDR3 reads CASSKILGTSGGWRETQYF. The CDR3 DNA sequence: TGTGCCAGCAGCAAGATATTGGGGACTAGCGGGGGTTGGCGAGAGACCCAGTACTTC.

V is TRBV9 and J is TRBJ2-2; TRBD2 agrees at 11 bases. The CDR3 sequence is 14 residues long. J gave up 6 bases and V 4 bases, and 2 bases lay outside the gene matches. From germline, CDR1 is SGDLS and CDR2 YYNGEE. The CDR3 DNA sequence: TGTGCCAGCAGCTTTAGCGGGGGGGCCGGGGAGCTGTTTTTT. Encoded protein: CASSFSGGAGELFF.

The chain is built from TRBV6-5 and TRBJ2-5, with 8 bases that match TRBD2. Losses at the gene ends were 10 bases for V and 1 base for J; bases not matched to a gene: 5. Per germline, CDR1 MNHEY and CDR2 SVGAGI. This CDR3 has 13 residues. The CDR3 reads CAIFSGAQETQYF. As DNA, the CDR3 is TGTGCCATTTTTAGCGGGGCCCAAGAGACCCAGTACTTC.

J is TRBJ2-7 and V is TRBV6-5; tentatively, D is TRBD1 (5 bases). Deletions cut 6 bases from V and 3 bases from J, with 12 bases between. The germline V gene has CDR1 MNHEY and CDR2 SVGAGI. The length of the CDR3 is 13 residues. DNA of the CDR3: TGTGCCAGCAGGCAGGGTCCTAACTACGAGCAGTACTTC. This translates into CASRQGPNYEQYF.

The rearrangement joins TRBV13 to TRBJ1-2; D might be TRBD1 (6 bases). This CDR3 comprises 14 residues. V gave up 2 bases and J gave up 2 bases, with 9 bases separating them. Germline CDR1 and CDR2: PRHDT and FYEKMQ (reference sequence). Here the CDR3 DNA reads TGTGCCAGCAGCTTAACCAGGGGCAACTATGGCTACACCTTC. Encoded protein: CASSLTRGNYGYTF.